The clone carrying this T cell receptor (beta chain) was counted ten times or more. Its target is unknown. These data originate in a study of blood T cells in healthy people across ages. Primed by a sample-barcoded 5' primer and a J-beta primer mix, a second PCR proceeded for about 7 to 11 cycles. TCRdb re-analysed the 5' RACE reads in MiXCR, keeping a single row per CDR3 protein. This sample has 600,000 or so distinct CDR3 sequences, with approximately 30% found just once. In terms of origin and age, donors were healthy Caucasian individuals from Russia aged 6 to 90. The V gene lost 4 bases and the J gene lost 4 bases, with 17 bases spanning the gap. CDR1 SGHKS and CDR2 YYEKEE come from the germline V gene (reference sequence). This CDR3 spans 15 amino acids. Study-wide findings and caveats: Getting older went along with TCR beta diversity per million T cells dropping roughly linearly.

Input material: blood. The V call is TRBV5-5, the J call TRBJ1-2; maybe TRBD1 (5 bases). The sequence was obtained from a woman at least 80 years old in good health. CDR3 in amino acids: CASSPREGGGYGYTF. The CDR3 coding sequence is TGTGCCAGCAGCCCCCGGGAAGGCGGGGGCTATGGCTACACCTTC.